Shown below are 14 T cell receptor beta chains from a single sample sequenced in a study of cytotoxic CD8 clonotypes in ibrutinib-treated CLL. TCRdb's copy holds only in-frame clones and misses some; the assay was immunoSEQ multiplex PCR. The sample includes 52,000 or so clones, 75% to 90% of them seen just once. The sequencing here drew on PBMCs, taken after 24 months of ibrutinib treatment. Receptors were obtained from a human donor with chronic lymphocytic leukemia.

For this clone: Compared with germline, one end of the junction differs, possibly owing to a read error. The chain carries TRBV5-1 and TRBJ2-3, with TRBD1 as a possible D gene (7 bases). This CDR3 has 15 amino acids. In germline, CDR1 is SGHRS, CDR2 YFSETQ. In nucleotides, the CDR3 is TGCGCCAGCAGCTCGAGACAGGGAGGCACAGGTACGCAGTATTTT. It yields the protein CASSSRQGGTGTQYF.

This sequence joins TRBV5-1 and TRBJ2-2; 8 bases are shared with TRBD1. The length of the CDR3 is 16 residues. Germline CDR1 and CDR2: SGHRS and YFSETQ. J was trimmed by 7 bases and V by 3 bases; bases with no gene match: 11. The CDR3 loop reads CASSSDKDRAGGELFF. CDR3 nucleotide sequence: TGCGCCAGCAGCTCAGACAAGGACAGGGCGGGCGGGGAGCTGTTTTTT.

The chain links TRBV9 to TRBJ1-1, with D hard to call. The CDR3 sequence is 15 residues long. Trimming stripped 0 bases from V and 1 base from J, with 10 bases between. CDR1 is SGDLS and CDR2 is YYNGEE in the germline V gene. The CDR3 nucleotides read TGTGCCAGCAGCGTAGTCCCCCCGGGGAACACTGAAGCTTTCTTT. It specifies CASSVVPPGNTEAFF.

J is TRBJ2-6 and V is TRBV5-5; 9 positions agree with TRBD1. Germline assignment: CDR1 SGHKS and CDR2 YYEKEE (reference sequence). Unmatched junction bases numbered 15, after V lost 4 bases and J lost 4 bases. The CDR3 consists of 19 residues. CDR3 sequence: CASSPIVPGQGSGANVLTF. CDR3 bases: TGTGCCAGCAGCCCCATTGTCCCGGGACAGGGATCAGGGGCCAACGTCCTGACTTTC.

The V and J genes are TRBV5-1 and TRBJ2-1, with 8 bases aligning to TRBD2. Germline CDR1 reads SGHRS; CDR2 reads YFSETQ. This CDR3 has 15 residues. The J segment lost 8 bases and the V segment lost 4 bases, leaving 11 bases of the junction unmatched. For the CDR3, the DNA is TGCGCCAGCAGCCTTTCTCCGGGACTAGTCGATGAGCAGTTCTTC. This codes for CASSLSPGLVDEQFF.

CDR3 in amino acids: CASSVGEQITF. The CDR3 nucleotides are TGTGCCAGCAGCGTAGGGGAGCAGATCACCTTC. This sequence joins TRBV9 and TRBJ1-2; D gene unclear. Per the germline V gene, CDR1 is SGDLS and CDR2 is YYNGEE. The germline V and J ends were trimmed by 0 bases and 13 bases, with 10 bases remaining between them. The CDR3 loop spans 11 amino acids.

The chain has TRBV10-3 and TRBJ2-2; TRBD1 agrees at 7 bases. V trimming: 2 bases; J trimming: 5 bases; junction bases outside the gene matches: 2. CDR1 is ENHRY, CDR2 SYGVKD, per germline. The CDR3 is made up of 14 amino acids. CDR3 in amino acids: CAISETGVTGELFF. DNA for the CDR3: TGTGCCATCAGTGAGACAGGGGTTACCGGGGAGCTGTTTTTT.

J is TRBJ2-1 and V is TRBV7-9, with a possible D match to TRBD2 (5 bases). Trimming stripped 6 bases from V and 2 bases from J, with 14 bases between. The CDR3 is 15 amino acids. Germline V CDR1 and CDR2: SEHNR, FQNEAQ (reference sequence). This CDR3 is CASSPLSGTYNEQFF. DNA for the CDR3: TGTGCCAGCAGTCCCCTTTCGGGGACCTACAATGAGCAGTTCTTC.

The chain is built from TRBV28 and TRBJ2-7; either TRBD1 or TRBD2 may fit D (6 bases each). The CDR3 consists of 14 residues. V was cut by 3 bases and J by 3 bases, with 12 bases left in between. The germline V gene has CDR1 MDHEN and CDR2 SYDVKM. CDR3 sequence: CASSFMGGYYEQYF. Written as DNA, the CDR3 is TGTGCCAGCAGTTTCATGGGGGGCTACTACGAGCAGTACTTC.

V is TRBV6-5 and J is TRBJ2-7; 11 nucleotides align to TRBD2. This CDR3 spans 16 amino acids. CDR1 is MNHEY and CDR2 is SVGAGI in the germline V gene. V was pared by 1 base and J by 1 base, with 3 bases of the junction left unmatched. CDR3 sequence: CASSYLPSGRSYEQYF. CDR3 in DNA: TGTGCCAGCAGTTACTTACCTAGCGGGAGGTCCTACGAGCAGTACTTC.

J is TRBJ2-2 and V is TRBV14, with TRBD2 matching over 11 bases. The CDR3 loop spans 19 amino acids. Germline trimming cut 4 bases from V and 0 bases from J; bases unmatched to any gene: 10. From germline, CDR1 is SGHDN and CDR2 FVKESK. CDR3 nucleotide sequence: TGTGCCAGCAGCCCCGGCTCCGGGACTAGCGGAGCGAACACCGGGGAGCTGTTTTTT. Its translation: CASSPGSGTSGANTGELFF.

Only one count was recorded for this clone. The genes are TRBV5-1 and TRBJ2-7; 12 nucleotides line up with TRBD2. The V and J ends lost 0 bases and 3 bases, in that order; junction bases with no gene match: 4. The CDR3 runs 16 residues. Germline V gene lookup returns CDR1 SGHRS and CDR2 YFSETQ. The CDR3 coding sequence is TGCGCCAGCAGCTTGGAGCCTAGCGGGAGGGGCTACGAGCAGTACTTC. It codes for CASSLEPSGRGYEQYF.

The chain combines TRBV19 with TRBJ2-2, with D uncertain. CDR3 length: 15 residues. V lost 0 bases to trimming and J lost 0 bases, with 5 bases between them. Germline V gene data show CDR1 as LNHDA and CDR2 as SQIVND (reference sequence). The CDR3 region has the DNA TGTGCCAGTAGTATAGAATTTACGAACACCGGGGAGCTGTTTTTT. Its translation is CASSIEFTNTGELFF.

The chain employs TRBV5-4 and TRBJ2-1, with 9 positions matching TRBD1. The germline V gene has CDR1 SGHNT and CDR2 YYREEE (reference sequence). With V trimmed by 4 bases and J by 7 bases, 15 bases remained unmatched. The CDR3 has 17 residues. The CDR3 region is CASSITGTGNGKNEQFF. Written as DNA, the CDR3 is TGTGCCAGCAGCATTACCGGGACAGGGAATGGTAAGAATGAGCAGTTCTTC.